This TCR beta chain was found in a study of cytomegalovirus exposure and HLA in healthy donors. The germline V gene has CDR1 SGHNT and CDR2 YYREEE (reference sequence). Trimming removed 3 bases at V and 2 bases at J, with 14 bases between. The CDR3 extends over 15 amino acids. The PCR used 60 Vbeta and 13 Jbeta primers. Study processing details: There were tens of millions of unique TCR beta chains by a later count, and about 11 million of them were shared. Using immunoSEQ multiplex PCR, the repertoire was profiled, and TCRdb retains in-frame clones only, with some absent. That table gives V, J and clone size, and the DNA gave D and trimming. The sample lists some 35,000 clones; about 72% were seen once.

The rearrangement joins TRBV5-4 to TRBJ1-1, with D maybe TRBD1 (5 bases). This receptor was identified in a man aged 25-45 years in good health and CMV-seronegative. The sample comprised PBMCs. The CDR3 region is CASSSRDYPNTEAFF. The CDR3 bases are TGTGCCAGCAGCTCCCGGGACTACCCAAACACTGAAGCTTTCTTT.